This TCR beta chain was obtained from a study of blood T cell repertoires in COVID-19. Overall study context: T cells, B-cell-depleted T cells, or PBMCs provided the cDNA or gDNA that served as material.

Using immunoSEQ multiplex PCR, the repertoire was profiled, and TCRdb retains in-frame clones only, with some absent. Of around 300,000 clones listed, around 91% are singletons. Germline assignment: CDR1 MGHRA and CDR2 YSYEKL. Deletions cut 1 base from V and 4 bases from J, with 14 bases between. The CDR3 spans 15 residues. Sequenced input: PBMCs or T cells enriched from blood (not recorded which). The V and J genes are TRBV4-1 and TRBJ2-7; the D gene is possibly TRBD2 (5 bases). The TCR was taken from a woman in her late teens or twenties with acute COVID-19. In nucleotides, the CDR3 is TGCGCCAGCAGCCAAGGTAGAGGGATGGGGTACGAGCAGTACTTC. Translation gives CASSQGRGMGYEQYF.